This T cell receptor (beta chain) appears in the sequencing data of a study of T cell responses to AZD1222 COVID-19 vaccine. Notes on the study in general: Regions left unmutated in variants are reportedly the target of nearly half of spike-specific TCRs. Of the AZD1222 recipients, only six or seven were seropositive at baseline.

V was shortened by 5 bases and J by 5 bases, with 10 bases between the two germline ends. This CDR3 spans 13 amino acids. Germline V gene data show CDR1 as SGHTA and CDR2 as FQGTGA. Worth noting for this clone: As yet, its antigen is unknown.

Second doses at about 4 or about 12 weeks were pooled. Libraries were prepared by immunoSEQ multiplex PCR; TCRdb keeps only in-frame clonotypes and omits some of them. Of about 180,000 clones in the sample, 85% to 95% were seen once. The clonotype comes from an adult who received the AZD1222 COVID-19 vaccine. The sequences come from peripheral blood, collected 28 days after the second AZD1222 dose. The chain is built from TRBV7-3 and TRBJ2-1, with D unresolved. CDR3 sequence reads: CASSPRVHNEQFF. The DNA of the CDR3 is TGTGCCAGCAGCCCACGGGTTCACAATGAGCAGTTCTTC.